Listed here are 30 T cell receptor beta chains from one sample, sequenced in a study of CD8 T cells in Susac syndrome. An amount of RNA that ranged from roughly 0.45 to 1 ug was reverse transcribed with random hexamers. One entry per CDR3 protein results from TCRdb running MiXCR on the immunoSEQ multiplex PCR reads. The sample records roughly 200,000 distinct CDR3 sequences, around 94% being singletons. Sequenced: CD4+ T cells from PBMCs. The receptors shown here come from a human donor with Susac syndrome.

V is TRBV28 and J is TRBJ2-3; either TRBD1 or TRBD2 may supply D (5 bases each). The CDR3 is 12 residues long. V was shortened by 5 bases and J by 10 bases, with 13 bases between the two germline ends. Looked up from germline, CDR1 is MDHEN and CDR2 is SYDVKM. CDR3 residues: CASSLQERAQYF. In DNA, the CDR3 is TGTGCCAGCAGTCTACAGGAGAGGGCGCAGTATTTT.

The chain combines TRBV6-1 with TRBJ2-3, with TRBD2 matching 9 bases. Germline V CDR1 and CDR2: MNHNS, SASEGT. The CDR3 has 15 amino acids. V lost 4 bases to trimming and J lost 2 bases; unmatched junction nucleotides: 4. The CDR3 region has the DNA TGTGCCAGCAGTGCGACTAGCGGCAACACAGATACGCAGTATTTT. Encoded protein: CASSATSGNTDTQYF.

The chain uses TRBV11-3 and TRBJ1-5, with 8 nucleotides matching TRBD1. The V gene end was trimmed by 3 bases and the J gene end by 3 bases; junction bases not matched to a gene: 13. The V gene's germline CDR1 is SGHNT and CDR2 YENEEA. The CDR3 consists of 18 residues. The CDR3 reads CASSFLRTGRVDNQPQHF. CDR3 nucleotide sequence: TGTGCCAGCAGCTTTTTGAGGACAGGGAGGGTGGACAATCAGCCCCAGCATTTT.

J is TRBJ2-3 and V is TRBV24-1, with TRBD2 matching over 10 bases. Germline-derived CDR1 and CDR2 are KGHDR and SFDVKD. V lost 3 bases, J lost 6 bases, and 5 bases stayed unmatched. The CDR3 runs 15 residues. CDR3 sequence reads: CATSDEREGPDTQYF. The CDR3 DNA reads TGTGCCACCAGTGATGAGCGGGAGGGCCCCGATACGCAGTATTTT.

The chain combines TRBV28 with TRBJ2-5; 11 bases fit TRBD2. CDR1 and CDR2 (germline): MDHEN, SYDVKM. J gave up 3 bases and V 4 bases, and 4 bases lay outside the gene matches. The CDR3 is made up of 15 amino acids. CDR3 nucleotide sequence: TGTGCCAGCAGTTCGCTAGCGGGAGGAGAAGAGACCCAGTACTTC. This encodes CASSSLAGGEETQYF.

This chain uses TRBV20-1 with TRBJ2-5; no firm D call. Per germline, CDR1 DFQATT and CDR2 SNEGSKA (reference sequence). Trimming removed 3 bases at V and 2 bases at J, with 10 bases between. The CDR3 is 13 residues long. CDR3 amino acids: CSARPLVQETQYF. DNA for the CDR3: TGCAGTGCTAGGCCTTTGGTACAAGAGACCCAGTACTTC.

The rearrangement joins TRBV5-4 to TRBJ2-7; D remains ambiguous. Germline CDR1 reads SGHNT; CDR2 reads YYREEE (reference sequence). This CDR3 region has 17 residues. The ends were cut back, 1 base at V and 3 bases at J, with 20 bases in the middle. CDR3 sequence: CASSLRPLPLPDYEQYF. The CDR3 DNA reads as TGTGCCAGCAGCTTGAGGCCCTTACCCCTTCCGGACTACGAGCAGTACTTC.

The V call is TRBV5-1, the J call TRBJ1-1; D might be TRBD1 (6 bases). The CDR3 has 13 residues. Germline loops: CDR1 SGHRS, CDR2 YFSETQ. The V end lost 1 base, the J end lost 6 bases, and 10 bases lay between the germline ends. The CDR3 DNA reads TGCGCCAGCAGCTTGTACGAGGGGGCTGAAGCTTTCTTT. It specifies CASSLYEGAEAFF.

The V call is TRBV18, the J call TRBJ1-1; D ambiguous. The CDR3 runs to 18 residues. The V gene's germline CDR1 is KGHSH and CDR2 LQKENI. The V end lost 0 bases, the J end lost 2 bases, and 19 bases lay between the germline ends. DNA for the CDR3: TGTGCCAGCTCACCACCGGGTGGCCGTAGCCAATCCAACACTGAAGCTTTCTTT. It translates to CASSPPGGRSQSNTEAFF.

This chain links TRBV18 with TRBJ2-1, with D tentatively TRBD2 (5 bases). Germline V lookup: CDR1 KGHSH, CDR2 LQKENI. CDR3 length equals 14 residues. V lost 3 bases to trimming and J lost 7 bases, with 13 bases between them. In nucleotides, the CDR3 is TGTGCCAGCTCACCCGGACTTAGTAGGAATGAGCAGTTCTTC. This codes for CASSPGLSRNEQFF.

The chain joins TRBV7-7 to TRBJ2-5, with TRBD2 matching over 12 bases. CDR1 and CDR2 (germline): SSHAT, FNYEAQ (reference sequence). This CDR3 has 17 residues. The V segment lost 4 bases and the J segment 4 bases; nucleotides outside the gene matches: 10. CDR3: CASSYRALAGGIETQYF. DNA for the CDR3: TGTGCCAGCAGCTACCGTGCCCTAGCGGGAGGGATAGAGACCCAGTACTTC.

The chain links TRBV30 to TRBJ2-3; D possibly matches TRBD1 or TRBD2 (5 bases each). CDR3 length: 12 residues. Germline assignment: CDR1 GTSNPN and CDR2 SVGIG (reference sequence). V was cut by 5 bases and J by 4 bases, with 10 bases left in between. The CDR3 region is CAWGGVSDTQYF. The CDR3 coding sequence is TGTGCCTGGGGGGGAGTGTCAGATACGCAGTATTTT.

The chain links TRBV2 to TRBJ1-1; 9 nucleotides agree with TRBD1. V was clipped by 5 bases and J by 0 bases; unmatched bases: 4. CDR3 length equals 15 residues. Germline CDR1 is SNHLY and CDR2 is FYNNEI. CDR3 DNA: TGTGCCAGCAGTTACAGGGGGCGCTTGAACACTGAAGCTTTCTTT. This translates into CASSYRGRLNTEAFF.

This rearrangement joins TRBV12-3 or TRBV12-4 to TRBJ1-5, with a possible D match to TRBD1 (5 bases). V gave up 3 bases and J gave up 7 bases, with 16 bases separating them. The CDR3 covers 15 residues. CDR3 loop: CASSLVGGGSQPQHF. In DNA form, the CDR3 reads TGTGCCAGCAGTTTGGTTGGGGGGGGTAGCCAGCCCCAGCATTTT.

V usage is TRBV28 and J usage is TRBJ2-6, with 7 bases aligning to TRBD1. CDR3 length: 16 residues. V was clipped by 3 bases and J by 1 base; unmatched bases: 3. Germline lookup yields CDR1 MDHEN and CDR2 SYDVKM. The CDR3 reads CASSFYRGSGANVLTF. In DNA, the CDR3 is TGTGCCAGCAGTTTTTACAGGGGATCTGGGGCCAACGTCCTGACTTTC.

The chain recombines TRBV5-1 with TRBJ1-2; tentatively, D is TRBD1 (5 bases). Deletions cut 0 bases from V and 4 bases from J, with 13 bases between. This CDR3 has 15 residues. From germline, CDR1 is SGHRS and CDR2 YFSETQ. As DNA, the CDR3 is TGCGCCAGCAGCTTGGCTAGGGGCCTGGGCTATGGCTACACCTTC. Translation gives CASSLARGLGYGYTF.

The chain employs TRBV7-2 and TRBJ1-5, with unresolved D. Germline CDR1 SGHTA, CDR2 FQGNSA. The CDR3 is 12 amino acids. The V and J ends lost 5 bases and 10 bases respectively, with 12 bases between them. CDR3 protein: CASSLGRAPQHF. DNA for the CDR3: TGTGCCAGCAGCCTCGGACGGGCCCCCCAGCATTTT.

The chain combines TRBV15 with TRBJ1-1; no reliable D call. V was trimmed by 1 base and J by 7 bases, leaving 10 bases between them. Per the germline V gene, CDR1 is LNHNV and CDR2 is YYDKDF (reference sequence). The CDR3 runs 13 residues. The CDR3 nucleotides are TGTGCCACCAGCAGAGCCCTCGGCCGTGAAGCTTTCTTT. Translated: CATSRALGREAFF. The whole variable domain, filled in from reference TRBV15 and TRBJ1-1, reads DAMVIQNPRYQVTQFGKPVTLSCSQTLNHNVMYWYQQKSSQAPKLLFHYYDKDFNNEADTPDNFQSRRPNTSFCFLDIRSPGLGDTAMYLCATSRALGREAFFGQGTRLTVV.

The chain links TRBV3-1 to TRBJ1-4; perhaps TRBD1 as D (5 bases). The CDR3 consists of 13 residues. Germline-derived CDR1 and CDR2 are LGHDT and YNNKEL (reference sequence). Trimming pared 1 base from V and 7 bases from J, leaving 7 bases between. CDR3 sequence (DNA): TGTGCCAGCAGCCAAGGGGGGGTTGAAAAACTGTTTTTT. Residues: CASSQGGVEKLFF.

The chain links TRBV20-1 to TRBJ1-5, with D perhaps matching TRBD1 (5 bases). Germline V gene sequence: CDR1 DFQATT, CDR2 SNEGSKA (reference sequence). V was shortened by 4 bases and J by 0 bases, with 13 bases between the two germline ends. The CDR3 extends over 15 amino acids. The CDR3 nucleotides are TGCAGTGCTATAAGACAGTCATATAGCAATCAGCCCCAGCATTTT. Translated, it gives CSAIRQSYSNQPQHF.

CDR3 sequence: CASSQLPGQLNEQFF. CDR3 sequence (DNA): TGTGCCAGCAGCCAGCTACCGGGACAGCTCAATGAGCAGTTCTTC. The chain employs TRBV2 and TRBJ2-1, with 7 positions matching TRBD1. V trimming: 6 bases; J trimming: 6 bases; junction bases outside the gene matches: 11. CDR1 is SNHLY and CDR2 is FYNNEI in the germline V gene. CDR3 length: 15 residues.

The CDR3 DNA reads as TGTGCCAGCAGCTTATGGGAGATGAACACTGAAGCTTTCTTT. Its translation: CASSLWEMNTEAFF. This rearrangement joins TRBV7-9 to TRBJ1-1; D gene ambiguous. V lost 2 bases, J lost 0 bases, and 7 bases lay in between. The CDR3 contains 14 residues. CDR1 is SEHNR, CDR2 FQNEAQ, per germline (reference sequence). Complete variable domain (other parts from reference TRBV7-9 and TRBJ1-1): DTGVSQNPRHKITKRGQNVTFRCDPISEHNRLYWYRQTLGQGPEFLTYFQNEAQLEKSRLLSDRFSAERPKGSFSTLEIQRTEQGDSAMYLCASSLWEMNTEAFFGQGTRLTVV.

The V call is TRBV29-1, the J call TRBJ2-1; perhaps D is TRBD1 or TRBD2 (6 bases each). The CDR3 is made up of 13 amino acids. Germline loops: CDR1 SQVTM, CDR2 ANQGSEA. Trimming cost V 7 bases and J 0 bases, with 10 bases left between them. CDR3 DNA: TGCAGCGCCTCGGGGGCCTCCTACAATGAGCAGTTCTTC. Translation gives CSASGASYNEQFF.

The V call is TRBV7-8, the J call TRBJ1-6; D gene unclear. Germline V gene sequence: CDR1 SGHVS, CDR2 FQNEAQ. The CDR3 sequence is 13 residues long. The V end was cut by 1 base, the J end by 14 bases, with 12 bases between. CDR3 DNA sequence: TGTGCCAGCAGCTTAGGTCGGGAGACGGCCCTCCACTTT. This translates into CASSLGRETALHF.

The gene calls are TRBV20-1 and TRBJ1-2, with D tentatively TRBD1 (5 bases). From germline, CDR1 is DFQATT and CDR2 SNEGSKA (reference sequence). The V end lost 6 bases, the J end lost 5 bases, and 25 bases lay between the germline ends. This CDR3 has 16 residues. The CDR3 spells CSALLGVPKTGYGYTF. The CDR3 DNA sequence: TGCAGTGCCTTACTCGGGGTCCCGAAAACAGGTTATGGCTACACCTTC.

Here the CDR3 DNA reads TGTGCCAGCAGTTGGCAGGGAAACATTCAGTACTTC. It codes for CASSWQGNIQYF. The chain combines TRBV28 with TRBJ2-4; TRBD1 might be the D (5 bases). The CDR3 extends over 12 amino acids. Germline values: CDR1 MDHEN, CDR2 SYDVKM. V lost 4 bases and J lost 6, with 7 bases in between.

This chain joins TRBV24-1 and TRBJ2-6; D ambiguous. The V end lost 5 bases, the J end lost 0 bases, and 10 bases lay between the germline ends. The CDR3 spans 16 residues. The germline V gene has CDR1 KGHDR and CDR2 SFDVKD. Here the CDR3 reads CATSGTGRSGANVLTF. As DNA, the CDR3 is TGTGCCACCAGTGGTACGGGCCGCTCTGGGGCCAACGTCCTGACTTTC.

This rearrangement joins TRBV25-1 to TRBJ1-4; D gene uncertain. Looked up from germline, CDR1 is MGHDK and CDR2 is SYGVNS. V lost 4 bases, J lost 4 bases, and 7 bases lay in between. The CDR3 consists of 13 residues. The CDR3 region is CASSARVNEKLFF. The CDR3 nucleotides read TGTGCCAGCAGTGCCCGGGTTAATGAAAAACTGTTTTTT.

V is TRBV12-3 or TRBV12-4 and J is TRBJ1-1, with D tentatively TRBD1 (6 bases). Between the trimmed V and J ends, which lost 6 bases and 1 base, there was a span of 12 bases. This CDR3 is 14 amino acids long. The CDR3 region has the DNA TGTGCCAGCAGGGCAGGGGAAGGGAACACTGAAGCTTTCTTT. Residues: CASRAGEGNTEAFF.

This clonotype has only one observation. The chain has TRBV20-1 and TRBJ1-1; tentative D call: TRBD1 (6 bases). Germline lookup yields CDR1 DFQATT and CDR2 SNEGSKA (reference sequence). With 1 base removed from V and 1 base from J, the gap between germline ends came to 10 bases. This CDR3 has 14 residues. CDR3 protein: CSARGTGSNTEAFF. The CDR3 nucleotides are TGCAGTGCTAGAGGCACAGGGTCGAACACTGAAGCTTTCTTT.